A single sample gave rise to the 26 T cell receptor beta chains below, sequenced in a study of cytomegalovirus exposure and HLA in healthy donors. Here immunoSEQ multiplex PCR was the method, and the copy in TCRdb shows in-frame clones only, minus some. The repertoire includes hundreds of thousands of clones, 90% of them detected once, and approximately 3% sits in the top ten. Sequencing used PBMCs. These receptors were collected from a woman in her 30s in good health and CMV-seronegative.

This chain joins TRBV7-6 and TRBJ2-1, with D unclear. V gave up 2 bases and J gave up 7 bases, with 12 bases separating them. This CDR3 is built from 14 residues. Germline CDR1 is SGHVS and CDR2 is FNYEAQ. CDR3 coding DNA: TGTGCCAGCAGCTTATCTGGCTTAGCTAATGAGCAGTTCTTC. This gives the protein CASSLSGLANEQFF. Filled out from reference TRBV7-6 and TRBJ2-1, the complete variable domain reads GAGVSQSPRYKVTKRGQDVALRCDPISGHVSLYWYRQALGQGPEFLTYFNYEAQQDKSGLPNDRFSAERPEGSISTLTIQRTEQRDSAMYRCASSLSGLANEQFFGPGTRLTVL.

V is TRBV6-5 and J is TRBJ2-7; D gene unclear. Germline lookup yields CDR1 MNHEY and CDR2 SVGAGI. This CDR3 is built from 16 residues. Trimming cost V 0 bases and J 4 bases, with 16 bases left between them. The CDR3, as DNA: TGTGCCAGCAGTTACTCGTTGGGGTTCGGAATGTACGAGCAGTACTTC. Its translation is CASSYSLGFGMYEQYF.

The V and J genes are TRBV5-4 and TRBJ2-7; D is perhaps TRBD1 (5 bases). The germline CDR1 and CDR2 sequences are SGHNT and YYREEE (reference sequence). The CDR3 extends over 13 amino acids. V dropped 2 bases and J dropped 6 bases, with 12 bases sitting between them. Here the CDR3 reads CASSFRVSGEQYF. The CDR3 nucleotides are TGTGCCAGCAGCTTCAGGGTTTCTGGCGAGCAGTACTTC.

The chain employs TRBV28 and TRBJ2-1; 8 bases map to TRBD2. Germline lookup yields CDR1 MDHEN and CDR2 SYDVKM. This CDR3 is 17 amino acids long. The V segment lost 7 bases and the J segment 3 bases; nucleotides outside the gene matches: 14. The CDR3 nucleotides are TGTGCCAGCACTCCCAATATAGCGGGAATTGTCTACAATGAGCAGTTCTTC. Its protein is CASTPNIAGIVYNEQFF.

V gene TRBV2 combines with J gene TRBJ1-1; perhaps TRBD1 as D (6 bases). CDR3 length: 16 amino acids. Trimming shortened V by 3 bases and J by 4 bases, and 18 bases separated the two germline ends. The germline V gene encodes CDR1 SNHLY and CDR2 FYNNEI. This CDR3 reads CASSDPGHAIGTEAFF. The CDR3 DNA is TGTGCCAGCAGTGACCCGGGACACGCTATCGGCACTGAAGCTTTCTTT.

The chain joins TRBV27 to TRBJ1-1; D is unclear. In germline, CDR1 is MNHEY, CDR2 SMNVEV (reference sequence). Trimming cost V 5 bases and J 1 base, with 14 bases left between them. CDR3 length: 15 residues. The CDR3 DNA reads TGTGCCAGCAGTCTTGGGATGGCTACGAACACTGAAGCTTTCTTT. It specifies CASSLGMATNTEAFF.

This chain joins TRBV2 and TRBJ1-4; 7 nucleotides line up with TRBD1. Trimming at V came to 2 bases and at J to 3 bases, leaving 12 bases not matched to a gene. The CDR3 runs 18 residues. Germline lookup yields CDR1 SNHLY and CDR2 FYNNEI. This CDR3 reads CASSERQGGVIANEKLFF. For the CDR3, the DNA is TGTGCCAGCAGTGAAAGACAGGGAGGGGTTATAGCTAATGAAAAACTGTTTTTT.

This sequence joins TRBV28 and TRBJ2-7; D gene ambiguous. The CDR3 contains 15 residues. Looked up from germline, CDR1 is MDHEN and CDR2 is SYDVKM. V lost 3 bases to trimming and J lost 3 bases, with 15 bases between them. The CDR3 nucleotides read TGTGCCAGCAGTTTGAGTGGGCCCCCGGGCTACGAGCAGTACTTC. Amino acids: CASSLSGPPGYEQYF.

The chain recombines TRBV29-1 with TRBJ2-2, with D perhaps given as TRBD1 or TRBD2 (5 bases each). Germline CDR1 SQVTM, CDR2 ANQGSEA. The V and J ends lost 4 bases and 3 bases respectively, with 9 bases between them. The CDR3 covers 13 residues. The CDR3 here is CSVGGAYTGELFF. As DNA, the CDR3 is TGCAGCGTTGGAGGGGCATACACCGGGGAGCTGTTTTTT.

CDR3 in DNA: TGTGCCAGCAGTGCGCGACAAGGCGGGGAGCTGTTTTTT. It specifies CASSARQGGELFF. J is TRBJ2-2 and V is TRBV2; no definite D call. The CDR3 extends over 13 amino acids. V was shortened by 4 bases and J by 7 bases, with 10 bases between the two germline ends. CDR1 SNHLY and CDR2 FYNNEI come from the germline V gene.

The CDR3 DNA sequence: TGTGCCAGCAGTTACTCGTACCAGTACACAGATACGCAGTATTTT. Protein: CASSYSYQYTDTQYF. The chain joins TRBV6-5 to TRBJ2-3; D unresolved. Germline assignment: CDR1 MNHEY and CDR2 SVGAGI. V lost 0 bases, J lost 2 bases, and 9 bases lay in between. The CDR3 contains 15 residues.

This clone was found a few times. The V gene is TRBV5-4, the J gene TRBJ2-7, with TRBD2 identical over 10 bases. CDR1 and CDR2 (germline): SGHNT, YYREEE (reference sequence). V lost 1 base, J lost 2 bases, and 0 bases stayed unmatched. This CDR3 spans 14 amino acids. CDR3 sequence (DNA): TGTGCCAGCAGCTTGACTAGCGGGACCTACGAGCAGTACTTC. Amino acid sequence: CASSLTSGTYEQYF.

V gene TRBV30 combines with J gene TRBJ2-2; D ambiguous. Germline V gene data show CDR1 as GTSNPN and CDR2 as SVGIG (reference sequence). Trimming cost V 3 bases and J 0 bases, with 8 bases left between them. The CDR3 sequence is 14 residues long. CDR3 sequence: CAWSEQSNTGELFF. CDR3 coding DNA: TGTGCCTGGAGCGAACAATCGAACACCGGGGAGCTGTTTTTT.

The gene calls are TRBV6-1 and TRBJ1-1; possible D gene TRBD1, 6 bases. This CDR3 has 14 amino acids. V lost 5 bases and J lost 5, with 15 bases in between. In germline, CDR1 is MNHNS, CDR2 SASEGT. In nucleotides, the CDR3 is TGTGCCAGCAGTAGTCGGGGGCAGGGTACTGAAGCTTTCTTT. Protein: CASSSRGQGTEAFF.

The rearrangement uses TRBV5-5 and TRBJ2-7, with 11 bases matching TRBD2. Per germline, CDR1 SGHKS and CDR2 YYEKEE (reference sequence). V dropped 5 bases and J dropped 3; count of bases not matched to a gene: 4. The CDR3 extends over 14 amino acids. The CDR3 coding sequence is TGTGCCAGCAGTGTCGGGACTAGCGGCTACGAGCAGTACTTC. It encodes CASSVGTSGYEQYF.

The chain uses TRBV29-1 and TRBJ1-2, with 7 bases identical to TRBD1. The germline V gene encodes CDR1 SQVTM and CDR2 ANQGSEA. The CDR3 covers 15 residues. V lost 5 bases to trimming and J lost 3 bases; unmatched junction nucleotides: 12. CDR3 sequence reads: CSVPGAGTAYYGYTF. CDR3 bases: TGCAGCGTTCCGGGGGCCGGGACAGCCTACTATGGCTACACCTTC.

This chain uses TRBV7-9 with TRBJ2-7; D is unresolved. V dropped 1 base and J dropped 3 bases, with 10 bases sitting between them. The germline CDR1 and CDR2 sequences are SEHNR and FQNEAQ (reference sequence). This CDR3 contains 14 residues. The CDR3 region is CASSLGRSSYEQYF. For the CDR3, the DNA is TGTGCCAGCAGCTTAGGACGATCCAGCTACGAGCAGTACTTC.

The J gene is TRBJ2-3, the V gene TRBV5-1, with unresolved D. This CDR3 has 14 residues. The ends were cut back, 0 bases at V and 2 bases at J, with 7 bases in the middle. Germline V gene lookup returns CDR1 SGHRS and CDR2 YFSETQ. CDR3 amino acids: CASSLEQITDTQYF. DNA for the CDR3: TGCGCCAGCAGCTTGGAACAGATCACAGATACGCAGTATTTT.

The CDR3 bases are TGTGCCATCAGTGAGATCCAAAGCAATCAGCCCCAGCATTTT. Its translation: CAISEIQSNQPQHF. The chain uses TRBV10-3 and TRBJ1-5; no firm D call. The V gene lost 2 bases and the J gene lost 1 base, with 6 bases spanning the gap. The CDR3 sequence is 14 residues long. Germline V gene data show CDR1 as ENHRY and CDR2 as SYGVKD.

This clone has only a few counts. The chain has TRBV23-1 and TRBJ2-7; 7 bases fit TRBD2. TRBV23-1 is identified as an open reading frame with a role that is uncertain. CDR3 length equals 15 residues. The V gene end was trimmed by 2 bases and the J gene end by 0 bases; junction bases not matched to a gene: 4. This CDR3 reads CASSQQWGGSYEQYF. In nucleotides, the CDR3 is TGCGCCAGCAGTCAACAATGGGGGGGCTCCTACGAGCAGTACTTC.

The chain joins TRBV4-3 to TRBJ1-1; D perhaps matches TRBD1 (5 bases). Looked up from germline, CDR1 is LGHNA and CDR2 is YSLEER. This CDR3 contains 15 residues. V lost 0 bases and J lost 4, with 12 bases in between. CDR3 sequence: CASSQDILGGTEAFF. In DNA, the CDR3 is TGCGCCAGCAGCCAAGATATATTGGGGGGCACTGAAGCTTTCTTT.

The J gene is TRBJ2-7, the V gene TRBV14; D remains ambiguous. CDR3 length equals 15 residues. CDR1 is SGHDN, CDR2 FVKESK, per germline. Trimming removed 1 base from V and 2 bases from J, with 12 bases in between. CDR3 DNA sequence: TGTGCCAGCAGCCAAGTATTCGGCTCAGCCTACGAGCAGTACTTC. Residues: CASSQVFGSAYEQYF.

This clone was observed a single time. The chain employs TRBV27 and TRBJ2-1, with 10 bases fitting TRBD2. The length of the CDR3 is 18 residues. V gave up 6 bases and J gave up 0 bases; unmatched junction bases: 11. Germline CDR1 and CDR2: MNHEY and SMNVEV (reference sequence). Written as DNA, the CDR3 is TGTGCCAGCAGCCGACCTATAGCGGGAGGTATCTCCTACAATGAGCAGTTCTTC. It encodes CASSRPIAGGISYNEQFF.

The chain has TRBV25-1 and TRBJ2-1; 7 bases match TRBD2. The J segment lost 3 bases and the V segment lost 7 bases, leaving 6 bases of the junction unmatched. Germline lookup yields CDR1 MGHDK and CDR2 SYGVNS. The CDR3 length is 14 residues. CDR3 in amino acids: CASTRGSLYNEQFF. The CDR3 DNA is TGTGCCAGCACCCGCGGGAGCCTCTACAATGAGCAGTTCTTC.

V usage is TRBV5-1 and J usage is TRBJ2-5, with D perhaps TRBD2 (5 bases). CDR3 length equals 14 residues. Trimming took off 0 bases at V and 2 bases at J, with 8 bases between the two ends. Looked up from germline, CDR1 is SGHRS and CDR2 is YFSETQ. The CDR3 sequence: CASSLARVQETQYF. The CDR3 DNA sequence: TGCGCCAGCAGCTTGGCGAGGGTACAAGAGACCCAGTACTTC.

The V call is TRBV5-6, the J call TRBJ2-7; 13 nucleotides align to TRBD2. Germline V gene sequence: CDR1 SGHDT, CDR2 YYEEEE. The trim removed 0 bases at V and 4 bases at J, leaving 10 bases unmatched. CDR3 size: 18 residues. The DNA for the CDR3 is TGTGCCAGCAGCTTGGGCGCTGCCTGGACTAGCGGGAGTTACGAGCAGTACTTC. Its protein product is CASSLGAAWTSGSYEQYF.